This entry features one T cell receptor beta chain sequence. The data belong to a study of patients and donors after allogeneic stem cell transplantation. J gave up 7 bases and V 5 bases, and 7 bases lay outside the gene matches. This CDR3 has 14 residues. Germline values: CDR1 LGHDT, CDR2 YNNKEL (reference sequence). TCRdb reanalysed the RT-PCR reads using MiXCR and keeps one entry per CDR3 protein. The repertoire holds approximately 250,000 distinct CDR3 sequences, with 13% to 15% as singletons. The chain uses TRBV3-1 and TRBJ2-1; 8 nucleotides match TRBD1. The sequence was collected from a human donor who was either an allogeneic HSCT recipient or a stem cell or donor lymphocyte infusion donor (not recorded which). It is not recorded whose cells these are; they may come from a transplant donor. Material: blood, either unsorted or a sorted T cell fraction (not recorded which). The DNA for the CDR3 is TGTGCCAGCAGCACTCAGGGGGCGGGGAATGAGCAGTTCTTC. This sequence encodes CASSTQGAGNEQFF.